This T cell receptor (beta chain) was captured in a study of cytomegalovirus exposure and HLA in healthy donors. Whole-study results and caveats: Later analysis identified a missense DCLRE1C variant that was linked to TCR beta V- and J-gene trimming.

The PCR made use of 60 Vbeta and 13 Jbeta primers. TCRdb's copy holds only in-frame clones and misses some; the assay was immunoSEQ multiplex PCR. The sample lists around 76,000 clones, 60% to 75% occurring once. This CDR3 spans 16 amino acids. The V gene end was trimmed by 3 bases and the J gene end by 7 bases; junction bases not matched to a gene: 12. The germline gives CDR1 KGHSH, CDR2 LQKENI. Notes on this clone: Its matching antigen is unknown.

The V gene is TRBV18, the J gene TRBJ1-5; the match to TRBD1 covers 7 bases. The sample consisted of PBMCs. This clonotype was sampled from a woman aged 40 to 50 in good health and CMV-seropositive. CDR3 sequence reads: CASSPTTGASGQPQHF. In DNA, the CDR3 is TGTGCCAGCTCACCTACCACAGGGGCGAGCGGACAGCCCCAGCATTTT.